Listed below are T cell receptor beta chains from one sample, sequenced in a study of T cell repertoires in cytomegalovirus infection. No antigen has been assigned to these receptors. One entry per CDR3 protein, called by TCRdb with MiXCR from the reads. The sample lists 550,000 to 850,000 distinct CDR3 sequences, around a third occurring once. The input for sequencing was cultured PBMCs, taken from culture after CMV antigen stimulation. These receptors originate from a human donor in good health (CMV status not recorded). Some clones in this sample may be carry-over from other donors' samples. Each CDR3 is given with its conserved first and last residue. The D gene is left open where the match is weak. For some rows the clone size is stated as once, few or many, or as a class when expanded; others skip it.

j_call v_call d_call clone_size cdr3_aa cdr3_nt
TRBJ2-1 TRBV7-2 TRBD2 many CASSLAGLAGERSYNEQFF TGTGCCAGCAGCTTAGCAGGACTAGCGGGAGAGAGATCCTACAATGAGCAGTTCTTC
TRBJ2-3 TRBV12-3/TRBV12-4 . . CASSLSGFQAPTDTQYF TGTGCCAGCAGTTTAAGCGGTTTCCAGGCACCCACAGATACGCAGTATTTT
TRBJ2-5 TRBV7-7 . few CASSLRASTETQYF TGTGCCAGCAGCTTACGGGCTAGCACTGAGACCCAGTACTTC
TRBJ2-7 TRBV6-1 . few CASATGVNLEQYF TGTGCCAGCGCTACAGGAGTTAATTTAGAGCAGTACTTC
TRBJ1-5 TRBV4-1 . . CASSQGSHIDYQPQHF TGCGCCAGCAGCCAAGGTTCCCACATTGACTATCAGCCCCAGCATTTT
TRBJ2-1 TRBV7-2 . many CASSLGPSSYNEQFF TGTGCCAGCAGCTTAGGACCCAGCTCCTACAATGAGCAGTTCTTC
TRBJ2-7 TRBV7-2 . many CASSSPDVDEQYF TGTGCCAGCAGCTCTCCCGATGTGGACGAGCAGTACTTC
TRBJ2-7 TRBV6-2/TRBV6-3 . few CASSYKLASPYEQYF TGTGCCAGCAGTTACAAATTAGCGAGCCCTTACGAGCAGTACTTC
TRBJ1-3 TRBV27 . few CASSTSGTAGNTIYF TGTGCCAGCAGTACGTCCGGGACGGCTGGAAACACCATATATTTT
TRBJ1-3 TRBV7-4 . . CASSLGGTRNTIYF TGTGCCAGCAGCTTAGGTGGGACGCGAAACACCATATATTTT
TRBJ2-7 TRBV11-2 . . CASSLRWTGAGPEQYF TGTGCCAGCAGCTTACGTTGGACGGGGGCCGGGCCCGAGCAGTACTTC
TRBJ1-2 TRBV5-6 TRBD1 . CASSLGLRGHNYGYTF TGTGCCAGCAGCTTGGGGCTCAGGGGGCATAACTATGGCTACACCTTC
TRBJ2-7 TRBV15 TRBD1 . CATGETGNEQYF TGTGCCACCGGAGAGACAGGGAATGAGCAGTACTTC
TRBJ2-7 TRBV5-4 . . CASSPWASGEQYF TGTGCCAGCAGCCCCTGGGCCTCCGGGGAGCAGTACTTC
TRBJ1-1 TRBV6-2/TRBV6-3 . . CASTDERHQNTEAFF TGTGCCAGCACCGACGAGAGGCACCAGAACACTGAAGCTTTCTTT